The clone carrying this T cell receptor (beta chain) counts as medium-sized by frequency. Its target is not known. This sample was included in a study of T cells expressing NK-cell markers. Study at large: Eight donors were sequenced, seven testing HCMV-seropositive and one testing seronegative.

The CDR3 spans 14 residues. Per the germline V gene, CDR1 is SGHDN and CDR2 is FVKESK. TCRdb derives one entry per CDR3 protein from the 5' RACE reads, leaving out DNA. Its listing shows 5,000 to 6,000 distinct CDR3 sequences. Notes on the study in general: Dominant NKG2C+ clonotype frequencies of about 1.0-7.0% of CD8+ T cells were measured in over five donors. A few donors showed these clonotypes also leading the CD3+CD56-NKG2C+ fraction.

The TCR originated in a young man in good health. The rearrangement joins TRBV14 to TRBJ2-7; TCRdb picks TRBD2, but there is no DNA to check that call. Sequences were obtained from blood T cells: a sorted CD56 or NKG2C T cell subset, CD4+ or CD8+ T cells, or bulk PBMC T cells (not recorded which). The CDR3 sequence: CASSQGTSRQKQYF.